The 21 T cell receptor beta chains below all came from one sample that was sequenced in a study of T cell repertoires in cytomegalovirus infection. MiXCR was run by TCRdb on the reads, yielding one entry per CDR3 protein. The sample holds about half a million distinct CDR3 sequences, 30% to 40% seen once. For these receptors, no antigen is known. The sequences come from cultured PBMCs, collected from culture after CMV antigen stimulation. The origin of the receptors is a human donor in good health (CMV status not recorded). Some clones in this sample may be carry-over from other donors' samples.

The V and J genes are TRBV12-3 or TRBV12-4 and TRBJ1-5; weak D call: TRBD1 (5 bases). CDR3 size: 13 residues. V was clipped by 4 bases and J by 6 bases, with 10 bases between them. The CDR3 DNA reads as TGTGCCAGCAGTTCCGGGGGGGTTCAGCCCCAGCATTTT. This codes for CASSSGGVQPQHF.

The rearrangement joins TRBV7-3 to TRBJ2-3; D might be TRBD2 (5 bases). CDR1 is SGHTA and CDR2 is FQGTGA in the germline V gene. Trimming took 3 bases from V and 4 from J, leaving 17 bases between them. The CDR3 covers 16 residues. The CDR3 loop is CASSLGVGVGPDTQYF. CDR3 nucleotides: TGTGCCAGCAGCTTGGGAGTGGGAGTAGGCCCAGATACGCAGTATTTT.

The table lists this clonotype with a few counts. The chain joins TRBV15 to TRBJ2-3; the match to TRBD2 covers 9 bases. Germline trimming cut 1 base from V and 0 bases from J; bases unmatched to any gene: 2. The CDR3 contains 16 residues. The germline gives CDR1 LNHNV, CDR2 YYDKDF (reference sequence). CDR3 protein: CATSRGLAESTDTQYF. CDR3 sequence (DNA): TGTGCCACCAGCAGAGGACTAGCGGAGAGCACAGATACGCAGTATTTT.

As concerns this clonotype: A much larger clone lies one base from this, so it may be a read error. This chain joins TRBV2 and TRBJ1-2; D is uncertain. This CDR3 has 13 amino acids. Trimming left V 9 bases short and J 1 base short, with 12 bases between. Germline-derived CDR1 and CDR2 are SNHLY and FYNNEI. This CDR3 reads CASRLHGNYGYTF. For the CDR3, the DNA is TGTGCCAGTAGATTACATGGTAACTATGGCTACACCTTC.

The chain employs TRBV11-2 and TRBJ2-5, with unresolved D. The CDR3 runs to 15 residues. The germline CDR1 and CDR2 sequences are SGHAT and FQNNGV. Trimming shortened V by 5 bases and J by 5 bases, and 18 bases separated the two germline ends. CDR3 in DNA: TGTGCCAGCAGCCGGCCATCAGTGGCGCGGGAGACCCAGTACTTC. Translated, it gives CASSRPSVARETQYF.

The chain couples TRBV4-3 to TRBJ2-2; no clear D gene. Germline values: CDR1 LGHNA, CDR2 YSLEER. This CDR3 spans 15 amino acids. Deletions cut 0 bases from V and 4 bases from J, with 9 bases between. As DNA, the CDR3 is TGCGCCAGCAGCCAAGATGTACGGGTCACCGGGGAGCTGTTTTTT. It yields the protein CASSQDVRVTGELFF.

This clonotype was counted a few times. The V gene is TRBV6-1, the J gene TRBJ2-2; 7 nucleotides match TRBD1. The CDR3 is 16 amino acids. Germline-derived CDR1 and CDR2 are MNHNS and SASEGT. V was clipped by 5 bases and J by 4 bases; unmatched bases: 10. CDR3 DNA sequence: TGTGCCAGCAGTCTGACAGGGCTCCGGGGCACCGGGGAGCTGTTTTTT. This sequence encodes CASSLTGLRGTGELFF.

The CDR3 region is CASSSGTSGRIQETQYF. In nucleotides, the CDR3 is TGTGCCAGCAGCTCCGGGACTAGCGGGAGGATCCAAGAGACCCAGTACTTC. The V and J genes are TRBV5-5 and TRBJ2-5; 15 nucleotides agree with TRBD2. With 3 bases clipped from V and 1 base from J, the junction kept 4 bases outside the gene matches. Germline-derived CDR1 and CDR2 are SGHKS and YYEKEE (reference sequence). This CDR3 has 17 amino acids. The whole variable domain, remainder taken from reference TRBV5-5 and TRBJ2-5, is DAGVTQSPTHLIKTRGQQVTLRCSPISGHKSVSWYQQVLGQGPQFIFQYYEKEERGRGNFPDRFSARQFPNYSSELNVNALLLGDSALYLCASSSGTSGRIQETQYFGPGTRLLVL.

This rearrangement joins TRBV7-6 to TRBJ2-3; D remains unclear. Germline lookup yields CDR1 SGHVS and CDR2 FNYEAQ. The CDR3 length is 13 residues. Trimming shortened V by 4 bases and J by 5 bases, and 10 bases separated the two germline ends. The CDR3 loop reads CASSSEVKDTQYF. CDR3 DNA: TGTGCCAGCAGCTCCGAAGTTAAAGATACGCAGTATTTT.

The chain combines TRBV19 with TRBJ1-3; D may be TRBD1 (5 bases). V was clipped by 9 bases and J by 4 bases, with 16 bases between them. The CDR3 loop spans 14 amino acids. CDR1 is LNHDA, CDR2 SQIVND, per germline (reference sequence). The CDR3 here is CASRRGLSGNTIYF. For the CDR3, the DNA is TGTGCCAGCCGGAGGGGCCTCTCAGGAAACACCATATATTTT. Full variable domain (outside the CDR3, taken from reference TRBV19 and TRBJ1-3): DGGITQSPKYLFRKEGQNVTLSCEQNLNHDAMYWYRQDPGQGLRLIYYSQIVNDFQKGDIAEGYSVSREKKESFPLTVTSAQKNPTAFYLCASRRGLSGNTIYFGEGSWLTVV.

This clonotype has more than one count but fewer than ten. V and J are TRBV4-1 and TRBJ1-1, with D possibly matching TRBD1 (5 bases). Germline V gives CDR1 MGHRA, CDR2 YSYEKL. The CDR3 sequence is 14 residues long. The V and J ends lost 6 bases and 5 bases respectively, with 16 bases between them. The CDR3 DNA reads TGCGCCAGCAGGGGTACAGGCTTGGGGACTGAAGCTTTCTTT. Translating it yields CASRGTGLGTEAFF.

The chain combines TRBV7-8 with TRBJ1-2; 10 bases are shared with TRBD1. Germline values: CDR1 SGHVS, CDR2 FQNEAQ. This CDR3 is built from 15 residues. With V trimmed by 3 bases and J by 5 bases, 6 bases remained unmatched. This chain's CDR3 is CASSFGQGGLYGYTF. The CDR3 nucleotides are TGTGCCAGCAGCTTCGGACAGGGGGGGTTATATGGCTACACCTTC.

J is TRBJ2-1 and V is TRBV5-1; 8 nucleotides match TRBD2. After removal of 1 base from V and 5 bases from J, the junction contained 5 bases not matched to a gene. Germline loops: CDR1 SGHRS, CDR2 YFSETQ. This CDR3 is built from 15 residues. The CDR3 loop is CASSLSGTRNNEQFF. As DNA, the CDR3 is TGCGCCAGCAGCTTGAGCGGGACTAGGAACAATGAGCAGTTCTTC. Variable domain in full (rest from reference TRBV5-1 and TRBJ2-1): KAGVTQTPRYLIKTRGQQVTLSCSPISGHRSVSWYQQTPGQGLQFLFEYFSETQRNKGNFPGRFSGRQFSNSRSEMNVSTLELGDSALYLCASSLSGTRNNEQFFGPGTRLTVL.

This clonotype was seen more than once but under ten times. This chain uses TRBV7-8 with TRBJ2-7; tentatively, D is TRBD1 or TRBD2 (5 bases each). The CDR3 has 14 residues. The germline V gene has CDR1 SGHVS and CDR2 FQNEAQ. V gave up 5 bases and J gave up 1 base, with 12 bases separating them. The CDR3 is CASSPGTLSYEQYF. The DNA for the CDR3 is TGTGCCAGCAGCCCCGGGACGTTATCCTACGAGCAGTACTTC.

The chain recombines TRBV27 with TRBJ1-4; D unresolved. The germline V and J ends were trimmed by 4 bases and 2 bases, with 11 bases remaining between them. The CDR3 loop spans 15 amino acids. CDR1 is MNHEY, CDR2 SMNVEV, per germline (reference sequence). The CDR3 DNA reads TGTGCCAGCAGTTCCATTGGACCCACTAATGAAAAACTGTTTTTT. It is translated as CASSSIGPTNEKLFF.

Here the CDR3 DNA reads TGTGCCAGCAGTAGTCTAGCGGGGAACAATGAGCAGTTCTTC. It codes for CASSSLAGNNEQFF. This chain connects TRBV2 to TRBJ2-1; 9 bases are a match to TRBD2. This CDR3 has 14 residues. The V and J ends lost 5 bases and 5 bases, in that order; junction bases with no gene match: 4. Germline V gene data show CDR1 as SNHLY and CDR2 as FYNNEI.

The chain has TRBV19 and TRBJ1-5; TRBD1 agrees at 7 bases. The length of the CDR3 is 13 residues. In germline, CDR1 is LNHDA, CDR2 SQIVND (reference sequence). Unmatched junction bases numbered 7, after V lost 5 bases and J lost 9 bases. CDR3: CASSGQGERPQHF. DNA of the CDR3: TGTGCCAGTAGTGGCCAGGGGGAACGGCCCCAGCATTTT.

This clonotype has just one count. The V call is TRBV4-1, the J call TRBJ1-1; 7 bases agree with TRBD1. Germline CDR1 and CDR2: MGHRA and YSYEKL. V lost 0 bases to trimming and J lost 11 bases; unmatched junction nucleotides: 6. The CDR3 extends over 13 amino acids. The CDR3 is CASSQETGAAAFF. The CDR3 nucleotides are TGCGCCAGCAGCCAAGAAACAGGGGCCGCTGCTTTCTTT.

This clonotype was observed a single time. V and J are TRBV15 and TRBJ2-5; 7 bases agree with TRBD2. CDR3 length equals 16 residues. Germline CDR1 is LNHNV and CDR2 is YYDKDF (reference sequence). The ends lost 4 bases at V and 11 bases at J; junction bases unmatched: 19. For the CDR3, the DNA is TGTGCCACCAGCACACTCAGCGGGACCCTCTCCTATGAGCAGTACTTC. Residues: CATSTLSGTLSYEQYF.

This clonotype was observed a few times. The rearrangement uses TRBV12-3 or TRBV12-4 and TRBJ1-1; the D gene is possibly TRBD1 (5 bases). With 8 bases removed from V and 1 base from J, the gap between germline ends came to 14 bases. The CDR3 is 14 residues long. The CDR3 bases are TGTGCCAGCCTAGGGGAGTTACCGAACACTGAAGCTTTCTTT. Translating it yields CASLGELPNTEAFF.

This rearrangement joins TRBV4-1 to TRBJ2-7; 10 nucleotides agree with TRBD1. Germline V CDR1 and CDR2: MGHRA, YSYEKL. The CDR3 consists of 16 residues. After removal of 2 bases from V and 1 base from J, the junction contained 5 bases not matched to a gene. The CDR3 DNA follows: TGCGCCAGCAGCCAAACGCCGGGACAGGGGTCCTACGAGCAGTACGTC. It translates to CASSQTPGQGSYEQYV.